This TCR beta chain is from a study of cytomegalovirus exposure and HLA in healthy donors. Notes on the study in general: Accurate predictions that matched the HLA-A and HLA-B alleles of most subjects were reportedly made from TCR beta sequences. The majority of TCR sequences were rare, yet some public TCRs appeared in many donors. It was taken for granted in presence/absence analyses that sequencing depth across donors was roughly uniform.

Primers for the PCR totalled 60 Vbeta and 13 Jbeta. Some clones are missing from TCRdb's copy, which holds only in-frame ones; the method was immunoSEQ multiplex PCR. Here the sample spans around 200,000 clones, more than 80% being singletons. Note on this clone: What it binds is not known.

Sequencing was carried out using PBMCs. The sequence was collected from a boy aged 10-17 years in good health and CMV-seronegative.

CDR3 nucleotide sequence: TGCAGCGTAGCCGGGACAGGGCGACTATACGAGCAGTACTTC. Translating gives CSVAGTGRLYEQYF. The chain couples TRBV29-1 to TRBJ2-5; 9 bases match TRBD1. Judging by the DNA end, TRBJ2-7 fits better; the J call may be wrong. Germline assignment: CDR1 SQVTM and CDR2 ANQGSEA. The length of the CDR3 is 14 residues.